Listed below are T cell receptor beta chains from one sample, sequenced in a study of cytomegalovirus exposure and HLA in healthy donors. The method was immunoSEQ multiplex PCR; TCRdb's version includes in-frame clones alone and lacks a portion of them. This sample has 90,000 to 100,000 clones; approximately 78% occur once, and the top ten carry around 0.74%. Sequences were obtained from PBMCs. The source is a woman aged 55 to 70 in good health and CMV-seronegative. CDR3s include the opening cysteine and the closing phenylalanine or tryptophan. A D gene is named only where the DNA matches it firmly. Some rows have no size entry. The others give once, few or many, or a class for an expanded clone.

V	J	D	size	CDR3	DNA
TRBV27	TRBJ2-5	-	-	CASRRLVTAETQYF	TGTGCCAGCAGACGACTAGTCACGGCAGAGACCCAGTACTTC
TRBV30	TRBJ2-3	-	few	CASNPAGDTQYF	TGTGCCTCGAACCCAGCGGGTGATACGCAGTATTTT
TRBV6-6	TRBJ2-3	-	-	CASDGGLDTQYF	TGTGCCAGCGACGGGGGGCTGGATACGCAGTATTTT
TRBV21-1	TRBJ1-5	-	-	CASSKRKEWYSNQPQHF	TGTGCCAGCAGCAAAAGAAAAGAGTGGTATAGCAATCAGCCCCAGCATTTT
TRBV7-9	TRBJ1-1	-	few	CASSLVQVGNTEAFF	TGTGCCAGCAGCTTAGTGCAGGTCGGTAACACTGAAGCTTTCTTT
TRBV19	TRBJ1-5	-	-	CASSNGRNSNQPQHF	TGTGCCAGTAGTAATGGCAGAAATAGCAATCAGCCCCAGCATTTT
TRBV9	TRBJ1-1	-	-	CASSVGQINTEAFF	TGTGCCAGCAGCGTCGGACAGATAAACACTGAAGCTTTCTTT
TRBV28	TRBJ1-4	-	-	CASKTGSPANEKLFF	TGTGCCAGCAAGACAGGCAGTCCTGCTAATGAAAAACTGTTTTTT
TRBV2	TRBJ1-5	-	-	CASSEVPSSNQPQHF	TGTGCCAGCAGTGAAGTCCCCAGTAGCAATCAGCCCCAGCATTTT
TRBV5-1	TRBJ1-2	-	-	CASSLRGLGEEYGYTF	TGCGCCAGCAGCCTACGAGGTCTTGGGGAGGAGTATGGCTACACCTTC
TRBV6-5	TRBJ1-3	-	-	CASSYSTTPYGNTIYF	TGTGCCAGCAGTTACTCGACAACCCCGTACGGAAACACCATATATTTT
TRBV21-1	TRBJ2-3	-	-	CASSKRGKVEGSPVDTQYF	TGTGCCAGCAGCAAAAGGGGTAAGGTGGAGGGGAGCCCGGTGGATACGCAGTATTTT
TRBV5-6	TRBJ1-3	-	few	CASSLFYARSGNTIYF	TGTGCCAGCAGCTTGTTCTACGCTCGCTCTGGAAACACCATATATTTT
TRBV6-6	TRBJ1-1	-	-	CASRAQNTEAFF	TGTGCCAGCAGGGCTCAGAACACTGAAGCTTTCTTT
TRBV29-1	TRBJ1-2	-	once	CSVERSGQGYGYTF	TGCAGCGTTGAAAGGTCAGGGCAAGGGTATGGCTACACCTTC
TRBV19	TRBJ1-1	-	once	CASSIPGMNTEAFF	TGTGCCAGTAGTATCCCCGGGATGAACACTGAAGCTTTCTTT
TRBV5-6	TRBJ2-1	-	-	CVSSRGGPSHNEQFF	TGTGTCAGCTCGAGGGGGGGACCGTCACACAATGAGCAGTTCTTC
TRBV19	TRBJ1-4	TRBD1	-	CASSTRDSYATNEKLFF	TGTGCCAGTAGTACCCGGGACAGCTATGCAACTAATGAAAAACTGTTTTTT
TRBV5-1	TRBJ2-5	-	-	CASSFSLQETQYF	TGCGCCAGCAGCTTTAGCTTGCAAGAGACCCAGTACTTC
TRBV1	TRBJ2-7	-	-	CTSSQEPSGPSLEQYF	TGCACCAGCAGCCAAGAACCCAGCGGGCCCTCACTCGAGCAGTACTTC
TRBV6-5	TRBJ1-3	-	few	CASSYSSGAGNTIYF	TGTGCCAGCAGTTACTCGTCCGGAGCTGGAAACACCATATATTTT
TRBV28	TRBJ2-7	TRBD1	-	CASRSPRTGNAYEQYF	TGTGCCAGCAGATCGCCCAGGACAGGCAATGCCTACGAGCAGTACTTC
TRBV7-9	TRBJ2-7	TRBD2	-	CASSLGTSGPYEQYF	TGTGCCAGCAGCTTAGGCACTAGCGGCCCCTACGAGCAGTACTTC
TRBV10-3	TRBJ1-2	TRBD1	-	CATRQGDYGYTF	TGTGCCACAAGACAGGGGGACTATGGCTACACCTTC
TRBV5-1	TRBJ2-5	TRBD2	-	CGSSSGTSGAGWYF	TGCGGGAGCAGCTCCGGGACTAGCGGGGCCGGGTGGTACTTC
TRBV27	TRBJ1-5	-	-	CATQKRGVQPQHF	TGTGCCACTCAGAAACGCGGGGTTCAGCCCCAGCATTTT
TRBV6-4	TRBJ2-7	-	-	CASSADRPYEQYF	TGTGCCAGCAGTGCCGACAGGCCCTACGAGCAGTACTTC
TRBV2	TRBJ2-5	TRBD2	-	CASRMTSKETQYF	TGTGCCAGCAGGATGACTAGCAAAGAGACCCAGTACTTC
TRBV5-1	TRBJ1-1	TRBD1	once	CASNLSGQGTNTEAFF	TGCGCCAGCAACCTTTCCGGACAGGGGACGAACACTGAAGCTTTCTTT
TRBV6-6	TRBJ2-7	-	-	CASSRDSAYEQYF	TGTGCCAGCAGTCGGGACTCCGCCTACGAGCAGTACTTC
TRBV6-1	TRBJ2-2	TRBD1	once	CAGQGAGTGELFF	TGTGCCGGACAGGGGGCTGGGACCGGGGAGCTGTTTTTT
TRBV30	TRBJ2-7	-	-	CAWEAGTRRYF	TGTGCCTGGGAGGCGGGTACTAGAAGGTACTTC
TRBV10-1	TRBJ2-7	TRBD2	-	CASSESGASGMDEQYF	TGCGCCAGCAGTGAGTCGGGGGCTAGCGGGATGGACGAGCAGTACTTC
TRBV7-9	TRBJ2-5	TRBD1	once	CASSHALTGKEVVETQYF	TGTGCCAGCAGCCACGCCCTGACAGGGAAGGAGGTCGTAGAGACCCAGTACTTC
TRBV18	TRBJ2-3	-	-	CASSPPGSHTDTQYF	TGTGCCAGCTCACCACCGGGTAGCCACACAGATACGCAGTATTTT
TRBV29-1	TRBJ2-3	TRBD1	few	CSVARTGASDTQYF	TGCAGCGTGGCCAGGACAGGAGCGTCAGATACGCAGTATTTT
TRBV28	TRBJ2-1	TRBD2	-	CAGTSSGSVNEQFF	TGTGCCGGCACTTCTAGCGGGAGCGTGAATGAGCAGTTCTTC
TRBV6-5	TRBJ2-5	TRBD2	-	CATASGGARETQYF	TGTGCCACCGCTAGCGGGGGGGCGCGAGAGACCCAGTACTTC
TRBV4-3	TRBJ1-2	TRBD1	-	CASSQDDRVNYGYTF	TGCGCCAGCAGCCAAGACGACAGGGTAAACTATGGCTACACCTTC
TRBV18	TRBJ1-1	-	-	CASSPQRGNTEAFF	TGTGCCAGCTCACCCCAAAGGGGGAACACTGAAGCTTTCTTT
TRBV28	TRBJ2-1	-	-	CATSTREQFF	TGTGCCACCTCCACCCGGGAGCAGTTCTTC
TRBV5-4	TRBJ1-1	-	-	CASSPRAGEKMNTEAFF	TGTGCCAGCAGCCCCCGGGCAGGGGAAAAGATGAACACTGAAGCTTTCTTT
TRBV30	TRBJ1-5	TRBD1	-	CAWIKRRDRGLLGNQPQHF	TGTGCCTGGATTAAAAGACGGGACAGGGGGCTACTGGGCAATCAGCCCCAGCATTTT
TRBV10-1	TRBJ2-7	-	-	CASSESPGSYEQYF	TGCGCCAGCAGTGAGTCCCCGGGGAGCTACGAGCAGTACTTC
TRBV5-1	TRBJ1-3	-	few	CASSYDRLTGNTIYF	TGCGCCAGCAGTTACGACAGGCTCACTGGAAACACCATATATTTT
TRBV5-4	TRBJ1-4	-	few	CASSFYGLGEKLFF	TGTGCCAGCAGCTTCTACGGACTGGGGGAAAAACTGTTTTTT
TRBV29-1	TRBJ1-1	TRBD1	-	CSVEGPIEGTANTEAFF	TGCAGCGTTGAAGGCCCGATAGAGGGGACAGCGAACACTGAAGCTTTCTTT
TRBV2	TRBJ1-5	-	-	CASSEALGGPGPQHF	TGTGCCAGCAGTGAAGCGCTTGGAGGGCCCGGCCCCCAGCATTTT
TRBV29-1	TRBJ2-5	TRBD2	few	CSVLAGGAETQYF	TGCAGCGTGCTAGCGGGGGGGGCGGAGACCCAGTACTTC
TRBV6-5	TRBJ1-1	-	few	CASRTGSTEAFF	TGTGCCAGCAGAACAGGGAGCACTGAAGCTTTCTTT
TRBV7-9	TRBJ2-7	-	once	CASSAGTGYEQYF	TGTGCCAGCAGCGCCGGCACGGGTTACGAGCAGTACTTC
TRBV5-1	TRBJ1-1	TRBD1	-	CASSLGAGTGNTEAFF	TGCGCCAGCAGCTTGGGGGCTGGGACAGGGAACACTGAAGCTTTCTTT
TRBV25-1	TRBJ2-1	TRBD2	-	CASSDVGSGVHEQFF	TGTGCCAGCAGTGATGTGGGTAGCGGGGTCCATGAGCAGTTCTTC
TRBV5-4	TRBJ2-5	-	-	CASSLAGSQETQYF	TGTGCCAGCAGCTTGGCGGGGTCCCAAGAGACCCAGTACTTC
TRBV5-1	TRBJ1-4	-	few	CASSVGTSNEKLFF	TGCGCCAGCAGCGTTGGAACTAGTAATGAAAAACTGTTTTTT